The next 19 T cell receptor beta chains were all read from a single sample in a study of cytomegalovirus exposure and HLA in healthy donors. Use of 60 Vbeta and 13 Jbeta primers characterized the PCR. Profiled with immunoSEQ multiplex PCR; TCRdb holds only in-frame clones, not every one. The sample shows 150,000 to 200,000 clones, around 77% of them seen only once. Sequenced: PBMCs. These receptors originate from a female donor in good health and CMV-seronegative.

The chain combines TRBV11-2 with TRBJ1-6; 11 bases match TRBD1. CDR1 is SGHAT and CDR2 is FQNNGV in the germline V gene. After removal of 5 bases from V and 10 bases from J, the junction contained 10 bases not matched to a gene. The CDR3 is 16 amino acids. The CDR3 here is CASSKASDRGRSPLHF. As DNA, the CDR3 is TGTGCCAGCAGCAAAGCTTCGGACAGGGGGCGGTCACCCCTCCACTTT.

This clone occurred a few times. The rearrangement joins TRBV25-1 to TRBJ1-5, with TRBD1 as a possible D gene (5 bases). The CDR3 consists of 16 residues. Germline V gives CDR1 MGHDK, CDR2 SYGVNS. V dropped 2 bases and J dropped 2 bases, with 13 bases sitting between them. The CDR3 is CASSETRGGGNQPQHF. As DNA, the CDR3 is TGTGCCAGCAGTGAAACACGGGGAGGGGGCAATCAGCCCCAGCATTTT.

The CDR3 DNA sequence: TGTGCCAGCAGCTCGACACCGGGATGGGAGCAGTACTTC. Its protein is CASSSTPGWEQYF. The chain couples TRBV5-6 to TRBJ2-7; maybe TRBD2 (5 bases). Germline values: CDR1 SGHDT, CDR2 YYEEEE. There are 13 residues in the CDR3. Trimming took 3 bases from V and 7 from J, leaving 14 bases between them.

The chain links TRBV30 to TRBJ1-6, with TRBD1 matching 8 bases. V lost 0 bases to trimming and J lost 0 bases; unmatched junction nucleotides: 7. The germline V gene has CDR1 GTSNPN and CDR2 SVGIG (reference sequence). The CDR3 length is 18 residues. The CDR3 sequence is CAWSVNRGSSSYNSPLHF. For the CDR3, the DNA is TGTGCCTGGAGTGTGAACAGGGGGTCTAGCTCCTATAATTCACCCCTCCACTTT. Full variable domain (outside the CDR3, taken from reference TRBV30 and TRBJ1-6): SQTIHQWPATLVQPVGSPLSLECTVEGTSNPNLYWYRQAAGRGLQLLFYSVGIGQISSEVPQNLSASRPQDRQFILSSKKLLLSDSGFYLCAWSVNRGSSSYNSPLHFGNGTRLTVT.

This chain connects TRBV6-1 to TRBJ1-1, with D unresolved. The CDR3 is 14 residues long. Deletions cut 5 bases from V and 0 bases from J, with 10 bases between. In germline, CDR1 is MNHNS, CDR2 SASEGT. CDR3 in DNA: TGTGCCAGCAGTCCATTGCGGATGAACACTGAAGCTTTCTTT. Protein: CASSPLRMNTEAFF.

This chain links TRBV4-3 with TRBJ2-7; 9 bases agree with TRBD1. CDR3 length equals 16 residues. Per germline, CDR1 LGHNA and CDR2 YSLEER. V lost 0 bases, J lost 0 bases, and 3 bases stayed unmatched. The chain's CDR3 is CASSQDGTGYSYEQYF. Written as DNA, the CDR3 is TGCGCCAGCAGCCAAGATGGGACAGGGTACTCCTACGAGCAGTACTTC.

This chain connects TRBV2 to TRBJ2-1; no clear D. Between the trimmed V and J ends, which lost 6 bases and 6 bases, there was a span of 12 bases. The CDR3 consists of 13 residues. Germline CDR1 reads SNHLY; CDR2 reads FYNNEI. The CDR3 bases are TGTGCCAGCAGGGGTGCGGCTTCCAATGAGCAGTTCTTC. Amino acid sequence: CASRGAASNEQFF.

This chain links TRBV7-9 with TRBJ2-2, with D unclear. CDR3 length: 16 amino acids. Germline V gives CDR1 SEHNR, CDR2 FQNEAQ (reference sequence). Deletions cut 3 bases from V and 0 bases from J, with 11 bases between. CDR3 coding DNA: TGTGCCAGCAGCTTCGGTACAGCCTCGAACACCGGGGAGCTGTTTTTT. Its translation is CASSFGTASNTGELFF.

As DNA, the CDR3 is TGTGCCAGTAATCAGGGGGGCTATGGCTACACCTTC. The encoded protein is CASNQGGYGYTF. This chain connects TRBV19 to TRBJ1-2, with 7 bases fitting TRBD1. Germline trimming cut 7 bases from V and 4 bases from J; bases unmatched to any gene: 3. The CDR3 runs to 12 residues. Germline lookup yields CDR1 LNHDA and CDR2 SQIVND (reference sequence).

Only a few counts were recorded for this clone. The chain uses TRBV7-2 and TRBJ2-3; 7 bases are a match to TRBD2. In germline, CDR1 is SGHTA, CDR2 FQGNSA. The CDR3 extends over 17 amino acids. J lost 1 base, V lost 0 bases, and 7 bases had no gene match. The CDR3 region is CASSLAGRGFGTDTQYF. The CDR3 DNA follows: TGTGCCAGCAGCTTAGCGGGGCGGGGGTTTGGCACAGATACGCAGTATTTT.

The chain couples TRBV28 to TRBJ2-2, with D tentatively TRBD2 (6 bases). V gave up 5 bases and J gave up 7 bases, with 20 bases separating them. CDR1 is MDHEN and CDR2 is SYDVKM in the germline V gene. The CDR3 consists of 16 residues. DNA for the CDR3: TGTGCCAGCAGTGGCGCCGGGGCGGGAAGGGTCGGGGAGCTGTTTTTT. It translates to CASSGAGAGRVGELFF.

This chain uses TRBV7-3 with TRBJ2-3; 10 nucleotides align to TRBD2. The germline V gene encodes CDR1 SGHTA and CDR2 FQGTGA. V lost 5 bases and J lost 5; bases outside the gene matches: 7. The CDR3 runs 15 residues. The CDR3 region has the DNA TGTGCCAGCAGCAACCTAGCGGGAGCAATAGATACGCAGTATTTT. Residues: CASSNLAGAIDTQYF.

The chain joins TRBV4-1 to TRBJ2-7; 9 nucleotides match TRBD2. J was trimmed by 5 bases and V by 0 bases; bases with no gene match: 2. Germline V gene sequence: CDR1 MGHRA, CDR2 YSYEKL. This CDR3 comprises 14 residues. This CDR3 is CASSQEGLANEQYF. The CDR3 DNA is TGCGCCAGCAGCCAAGAGGGACTAGCAAACGAGCAGTACTTC.

This clone was counted between two and nine times. V gene TRBV6-4 combines with J gene TRBJ1-4; TRBD1 might be the D (6 bases). The V gene's germline CDR1 is MRHNA and CDR2 SNTAGT. Trimming removed 6 bases from V and 8 bases from J, with 13 bases in between. The CDR3 is 13 residues long. CDR3 protein: CASSAGDTEKLFF. CDR3 in DNA: TGTGCCAGCAGCGCAGGGGATACCGAAAAACTGTTTTTT.

This rearrangement joins TRBV19 to TRBJ1-1, with 9 bases lining up with TRBD1. The germline gives CDR1 LNHDA, CDR2 SQIVND (reference sequence). The V gene end was trimmed by 6 bases and the J gene end by 4 bases; junction bases not matched to a gene: 12. The CDR3 runs 16 residues. CDR3 DNA sequence: TGTGCCAGTAGGGGGGGAAGGACAGGGGCGATCACTGAAGCTTTCTTT. It codes for CASRGGRTGAITEAFF.

This clone was recorded only once. The chain uses TRBV7-9 and TRBJ2-1; 7 positions match TRBD2. J lost 4 bases, V lost 0 bases, and 6 bases had no gene match. This CDR3 spans 16 amino acids. Germline V lookup: CDR1 SEHNR, CDR2 FQNEAQ (reference sequence). The CDR3 coding sequence is TGTGCCAGCAGCTTAGCTAGCGGGTGGGAGTACAATGAGCAGTTCTTC. As protein: CASSLASGWEYNEQFF. Looking up the rest from reference TRBV7-9 and TRBJ2-1 gives the full variable domain: DTGVSQNPRHKITKRGQNVTFRCDPISEHNRLYWYRQTLGQGPEFLTYFQNEAQLEKSRLLSDRFSAERPKGSFSTLEIQRTEQGDSAMYLCASSLASGWEYNEQFFGPGTRLTVL.

The chain combines TRBV10-1 with TRBJ2-1; the match to TRBD2 covers 7 bases. The germline V gene has CDR1 WNHNN and CDR2 SYGVQD (reference sequence). This CDR3 is 16 amino acids long. The trim removed 0 bases at V and 4 bases at J, leaving 6 bases unmatched. CDR3 sequence reads: CASSESASGNYNEQFF. DNA of the CDR3: TGCGCCAGCAGTGAGTCTGCTAGCGGAAATTACAATGAGCAGTTCTTC.

This sequence joins TRBV28 and TRBJ2-7; 10 nucleotides align to TRBD1. Germline V gene data show CDR1 as MDHEN and CDR2 as SYDVKM. V lost 3 bases, J lost 3 bases, and 5 bases stayed unmatched. This CDR3 region has 15 residues. The CDR3 coding sequence is TGTGCCAGCAGTTTTCTTTGGGACAGGGGCTACGAGCAGTACTTC. It is translated as CASSFLWDRGYEQYF. The variable domain in full, completed from reference TRBV28 and TRBJ2-7, reads DVKVTQSSRYLVKRTGEKVFLECVQDMDHENMFWYRQDPGLGLRLIYFSYDVKMKEKGDIPEGYSVSREKKERFSLILESASTNQTSMYLCASSFLWDRGYEQYFGPGTRLTVT.

This chain uses TRBV18 with TRBJ2-6; 7 positions match TRBD1. Germline CDR1 reads KGHSH; CDR2 reads LQKENI. V dropped 3 bases and J dropped 1; count of bases not matched to a gene: 3. The CDR3 is 16 residues long. The CDR3 sequence: CASSPGQLSGANVLTF. The CDR3 region has the DNA TGTGCCAGCTCACCGGGACAGCTTTCTGGGGCCAACGTCCTGACTTTC.